A selection of T cell receptor beta chains follows, all from one sample in a study of blood T cell repertoires in COVID-19. Using immunoSEQ multiplex PCR, the repertoire was profiled, and TCRdb retains in-frame clones only, with some absent. The sample shows roughly 160,000 clones, 70% to 85% of them seen only once. The specimen was PBMCs or T cells enriched from blood (not recorded which). The receptor set was obtained from a woman between 65 and 79 years old in a cohort exposed to, infected with or recovered from COVID-19 (not recorded which). Both conserved end residues are part of each CDR3. The D gene is left open where the match is weak. Not every row has a clone size; where given, it reads once, few, many or a size class.

TRBD1,TRBV7-9,TRBJ1-1,.,CASTSYGQGTEAFF,TGTGCCAGCACCTCTTACGGACAGGGCACTGAAGCTTTCTTT
TRBD1,TRBV6-5,TRBJ2-2,.,CASIRQGANTGELFF,TGTGCCAGCATTCGACAGGGAGCGAACACCGGGGAGCTGTTTTTT
TRBD1,TRBV7-9,TRBJ1-4,.,CASSLRGPNEKLFF,TGTGCCAGCAGCTTAAGGGGGCCTAATGAAAAACTGTTTTTT
.,TRBV6-6,TRBJ1-5,.,CASSPPILLSQPQHF,TGTGCCAGCAGTCCTCCCATTCTCCTCAGTCAGCCCCAGCATTTT
.,TRBV24-1,TRBJ2-1,.,CATSDFSTSQQFF,TGTGCCACCAGTGATTTTAGTACGAGTCAGCAGTTCTTC
.,TRBV6-1,TRBJ1-2,.,CASSEVGRANYGYTF,TGTGCCAGCAGTGAAGTAGGGAGGGCTAACTATGGCTACACCTTC
.,TRBV9,TRBJ2-1,.,CASSVASVPYNEQFF,TGTGCCAGCAGCGTAGCTTCAGTCCCATACAATGAGCAGTTCTTC
TRBD1,TRBV24-1,TRBJ2-7,.,CATSGRTGSYEQYF,TGTGCCACCAGTGGCCGGACAGGGAGCTACGAGCAGTACTTC
.,TRBV6-5,TRBJ2-7,.,CASSLLPRQTRQYF,TGTGCCAGCAGCCTACTCCCCCGACAGACGCGGCAGTACTTC
TRBD2,TRBV5-4,TRBJ2-7,.,CASSKGTSAHYEQYF,TGTGCCAGCAGCAAGGGGACTAGCGCCCACTACGAGCAGTACTTC
TRBD1,TRBV28,TRBJ1-2,once,CASSLAGQVYGYTF,TGTGCCAGCAGCCTAGCGGGACAGGTTTATGGCTACACCTTC
TRBD2,TRBV4-2,TRBJ2-7,many,CASSQTTSGSYEQYF,TGTGCCAGCAGCCAAACCACTAGCGGCTCCTACGAGCAGTACTTC
.,TRBV6-2/TRBV6-3,TRBJ1-3,.,CASSEGAAGRNTIYF,TGTGCCAGCAGCGAAGGGGCGGCGGGAAGAAACACCATATATTTT
TRBD2,TRBV27,TRBJ2-2,.,CASSSLAGGPGELFF,TGTGCCAGCAGTTCACTAGCGGGAGGGCCCGGGGAGCTGTTTTTT
TRBD1,TRBV6-5,TRBJ2-7,.,CASRQMTGVYEQYF,TGTGCCAGCAGGCAGATGACAGGGGTGTACGAGCAGTACTTC
.,TRBV2,TRBJ1-6,.,CASSDLGFGGNSPLHF,TGTGCCAGCAGTGACTTGGGGTTCGGGGGTAATTCACCCCTCCACTTT
.,TRBV5-6,TRBJ2-7,few,CASSGRGTYEQYF,TGTGCCAGCAGCGGGCGGGGCACCTACGAGCAGTACTTC
TRBD1,TRBV6-1,TRBJ1-4,.,CASSEASTGNEKLFF,TGTGCCAGCAGTGAAGCTTCGACAGGGAATGAAAAACTGTTTTTT
.,TRBV5-1,TRBJ2-1,.,CASSLGGSLYNEQFF,TGCGCCAGCAGCTTGGGAGGGTCACTCTACAATGAGCAGTTCTTC
TRBD2,TRBV25-1,TRBJ2-3,few,CASSALLAGGSNTQYF,TGTGCCAGCAGTGCTTTACTAGCGGGAGGTTCGAATACGCAGTATTTT
.,TRBV10-1,TRBJ2-3,.,CASSDWGSSTDTQYF,TGCGCCAGCAGTGATTGGGGCAGTAGCACAGATACGCAGTATTTT
TRBD2,TRBV10-3,TRBJ2-1,few,CATGAAGGTYNEQFF,TGTGCCACCGGGGCGGCGGGAGGTACCTACAATGAGCAGTTCTTC
.,TRBV7-2,TRBJ1-3,.,CASSPRDIFSGNTIYF,TGTGCCAGCAGCCCCCGGGACATCTTCTCTGGAAACACCATATATTTT
.,TRBV2,TRBJ2-5,once,CASTPRIREETQYF,TGTGCCAGCACCCCGCGGATCCGGGAAGAGACCCAGTACTTC
.,TRBV19,TRBJ2-7,.,CASSIGPVMAYEQYF,TGTGCCAGTAGTATAGGCCCAGTTATGGCCTACGAGCAGTACTTC
TRBD2,TRBV11-1,TRBJ2-7,few,CANPTSGREEQYF,TGTGCCAACCCAACTAGCGGGAGGGAAGAGCAGTACTTC
.,TRBV10-3,TRBJ2-1,.,CAIGPSSGSGEQFF,TGTGCCATTGGACCCTCTAGTGGCTCGGGGGAGCAGTTCTTC
.,TRBV7-3,TRBJ2-1,.,CASSLSGRYNEQFF,TGTGCCAGCAGCTTGTCGGGGAGATACAATGAGCAGTTCTTC
TRBD2,TRBV2,TRBJ2-1,.,CASSESLAGRNEQFF,TGTGCCAGCAGTGAATCGCTAGCGGGACGCAATGAGCAGTTCTTC
TRBD2,TRBV5-1,TRBJ2-1,.,CASRGGGGDFEQFF,TGCGCCAGCAGGGGCGGGGGGGGCGATTTTGAGCAGTTCTTC
.,TRBV27,TRBJ1-6,.,CASSSGQWNSPLHF,TGTGCCAGCAGTTCAGGACAGTGGAATTCACCCCTCCACTTT
.,TRBV19,TRBJ1-4,.,CASSEKGFGGEKLFF,TGTGCCAGTAGCGAGAAGGGGTTCGGGGGTGAAAAACTGTTTTTT